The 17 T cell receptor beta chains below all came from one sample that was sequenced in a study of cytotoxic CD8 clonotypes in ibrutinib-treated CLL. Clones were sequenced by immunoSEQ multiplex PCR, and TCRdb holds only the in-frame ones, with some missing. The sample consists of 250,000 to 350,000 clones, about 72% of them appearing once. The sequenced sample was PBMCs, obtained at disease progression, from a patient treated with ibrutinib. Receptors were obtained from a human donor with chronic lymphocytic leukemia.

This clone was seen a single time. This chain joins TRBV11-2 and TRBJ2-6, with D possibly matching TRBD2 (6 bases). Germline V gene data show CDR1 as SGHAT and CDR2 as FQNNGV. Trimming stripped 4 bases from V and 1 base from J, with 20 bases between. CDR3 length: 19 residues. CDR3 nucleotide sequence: TGTGCCAGCAGCTGGAGGAGGGCCGCCCACGGATCTGGGGCCAACGTCCTGACTTTC. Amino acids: CASSWRRAAHGSGANVLTF.

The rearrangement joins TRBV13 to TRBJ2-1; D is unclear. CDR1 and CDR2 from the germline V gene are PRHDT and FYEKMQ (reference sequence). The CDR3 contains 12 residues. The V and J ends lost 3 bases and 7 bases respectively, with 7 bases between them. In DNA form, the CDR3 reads TGTGCCAGCAGCTTTTCAGGAAATGAGCAGTTCTTC. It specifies CASSFSGNEQFF.

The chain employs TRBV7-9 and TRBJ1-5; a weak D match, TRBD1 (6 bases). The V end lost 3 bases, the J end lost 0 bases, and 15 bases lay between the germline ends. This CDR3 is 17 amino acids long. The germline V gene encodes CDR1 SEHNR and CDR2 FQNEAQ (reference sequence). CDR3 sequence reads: CASSFGGGGNSNQPQHF. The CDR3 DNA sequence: TGTGCCAGCAGCTTCGGTGGGGGCGGGAATAGCAATCAGCCCCAGCATTTT.

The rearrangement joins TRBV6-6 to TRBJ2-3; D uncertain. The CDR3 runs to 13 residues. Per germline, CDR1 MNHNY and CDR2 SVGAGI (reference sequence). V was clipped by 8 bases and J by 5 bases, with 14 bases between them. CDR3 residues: CASCPGRKDTQYF. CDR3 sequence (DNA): TGTGCCAGCTGTCCCGGACGTAAAGATACGCAGTATTTT.

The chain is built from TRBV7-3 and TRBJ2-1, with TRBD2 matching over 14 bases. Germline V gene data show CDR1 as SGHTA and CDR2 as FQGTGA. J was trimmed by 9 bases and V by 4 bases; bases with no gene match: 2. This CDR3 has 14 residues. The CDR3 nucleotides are TGTGCCAGCAGCTCGGGACTAGCGGGGGCTGAGCAGTTCTTC. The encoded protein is CASSSGLAGAEQFF.

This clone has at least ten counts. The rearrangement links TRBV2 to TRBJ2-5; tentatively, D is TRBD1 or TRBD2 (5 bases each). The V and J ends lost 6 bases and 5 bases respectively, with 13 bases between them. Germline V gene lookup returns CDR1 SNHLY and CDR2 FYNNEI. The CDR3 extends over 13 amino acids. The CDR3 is CASSRDPSETQYF. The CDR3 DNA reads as TGTGCCAGCAGCCGGGACCCCTCCGAGACCCAGTACTTC.

CDR3 in DNA: TGTGCCAGCAGCTTGGCCAGGACAGGTCCGTACGAGCAGTACTTC. Encoded protein: CASSLARTGPYEQYF. The chain is built from TRBV5-4 and TRBJ2-7, with TRBD1 matching over 7 bases. V trimming: 0 bases; J trimming: 4 bases; junction bases outside the gene matches: 7. There are 15 residues in the CDR3. Germline V gene data show CDR1 as SGHNT and CDR2 as YYREEE (reference sequence). The variable domain in full, completed from reference TRBV5-4 and TRBJ2-7, reads ETGVTQSPTHLIKTRGQQVTLRCSSQSGHNTVSWYQQALGQGPQFIFQYYREEENGRGNFPPRFSGLQFPNYSSELNVNALELDDSALYLCASSLARTGPYEQYFGPGTRLTVT.

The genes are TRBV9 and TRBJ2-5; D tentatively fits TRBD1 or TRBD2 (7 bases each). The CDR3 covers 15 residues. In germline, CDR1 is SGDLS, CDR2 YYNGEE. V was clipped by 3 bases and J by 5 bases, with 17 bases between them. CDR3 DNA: TGTGCCAGCAGCGCAGGGGGGGCATTAGCGGAGACCCAGTACTTC. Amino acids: CASSAGGALAETQYF.

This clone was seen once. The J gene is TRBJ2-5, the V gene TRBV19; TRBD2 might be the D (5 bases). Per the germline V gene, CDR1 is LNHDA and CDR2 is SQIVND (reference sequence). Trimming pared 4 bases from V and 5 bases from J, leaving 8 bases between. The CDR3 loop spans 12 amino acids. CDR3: CASSSGYETQYF. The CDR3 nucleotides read TGTGCCAGTAGTAGCGGGTACGAGACCCAGTACTTC.

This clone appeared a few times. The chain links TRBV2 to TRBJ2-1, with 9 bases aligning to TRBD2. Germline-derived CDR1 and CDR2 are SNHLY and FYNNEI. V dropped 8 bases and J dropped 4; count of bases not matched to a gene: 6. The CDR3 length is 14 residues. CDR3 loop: CASGSGSFYNEQFF. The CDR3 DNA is TGTGCCAGCGGTAGCGGGAGTTTTTACAATGAGCAGTTCTTC.

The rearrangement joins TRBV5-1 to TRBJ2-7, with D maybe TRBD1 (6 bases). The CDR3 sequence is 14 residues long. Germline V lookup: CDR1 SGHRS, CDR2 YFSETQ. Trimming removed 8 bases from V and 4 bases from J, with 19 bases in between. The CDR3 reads CASRPPDSRYEQYF. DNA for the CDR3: TGCGCCAGTCGGCCGCCGGACAGTAGATACGAGCAGTACTTC.

The CDR3: CASSLEHWRAVDTQYF. CDR3 DNA sequence: TGTGCCAGCAGCTTGGAACATTGGAGGGCCGTAGATACGCAGTATTTT. The V call is TRBV5-4, the J call TRBJ2-3; D may be TRBD2 (6 bases). Trimming took 0 bases from V and 5 from J, leaving 16 bases between them. This CDR3 has 16 residues. Looked up from germline, CDR1 is SGHNT and CDR2 is YYREEE (reference sequence).

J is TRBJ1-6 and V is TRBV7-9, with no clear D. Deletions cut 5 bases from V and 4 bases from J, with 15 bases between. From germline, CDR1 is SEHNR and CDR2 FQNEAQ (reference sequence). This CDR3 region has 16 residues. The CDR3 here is CASSEGGNSYNSPLHF. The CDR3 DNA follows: TGTGCCAGCAGCGAGGGCGGGAATTCGTATAATTCACCCCTCCACTTT.

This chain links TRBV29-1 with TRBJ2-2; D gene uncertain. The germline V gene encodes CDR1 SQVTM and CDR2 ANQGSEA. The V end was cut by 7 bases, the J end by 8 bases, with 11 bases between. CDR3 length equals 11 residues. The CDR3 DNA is TGCAGCGGCCTCCCATCAGGGGAGCTGTTTTTT. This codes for CSGLPSGELFF.

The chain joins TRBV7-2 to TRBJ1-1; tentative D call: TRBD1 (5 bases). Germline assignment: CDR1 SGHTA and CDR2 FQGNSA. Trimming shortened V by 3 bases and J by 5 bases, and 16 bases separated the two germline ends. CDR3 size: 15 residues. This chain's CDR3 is CASSFSGFGGTEAFF. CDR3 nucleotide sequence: TGTGCCAGCAGCTTTTCCGGGTTCGGGGGAACTGAAGCTTTCTTT.

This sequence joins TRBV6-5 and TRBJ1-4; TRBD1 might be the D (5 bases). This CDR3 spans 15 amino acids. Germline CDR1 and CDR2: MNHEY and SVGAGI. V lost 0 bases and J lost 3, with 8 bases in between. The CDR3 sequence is CASSYSGVSNEKLFF. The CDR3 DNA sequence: TGTGCCAGCAGTTACTCGGGGGTGTCTAATGAAAAACTGTTTTTT.

The CDR3 region has the DNA TGTGCCAGCAGCCGGAAGGCCGGGGAGACCCAGTACTTC. Translation: CASSRKAGETQYF. The V call is TRBV7-9, the J call TRBJ2-5, with D hard to call. The CDR3 extends over 13 amino acids. With 5 bases removed from V and 5 bases from J, the gap between germline ends came to 12 bases. Germline lookup yields CDR1 SEHNR and CDR2 FQNEAQ (reference sequence).